This TCR beta chain was sequenced in a study of control samples from healthy donors and cancer patients. Assay: immunoSEQ multiplex PCR; the TCRdb copy retains only in-frame clones and omits some. The data hold about 200,000 clones, with around 90% observed a single time. Germline V CDR1 and CDR2: SGHTA, FQGNSA. The CDR3 is 14 residues long. V was clipped by 2 bases and J by 1 base, with 6 bases between them. The source is a man aged 25 to 40 in good health. The genes are TRBV7-2 and TRBJ2-1; D is unresolved. Specimen: blood. The CDR3 coding sequence is TGTGCCAGCAGCTTACTGGGGTCCTACAATGAGCAGTTCTTC. Translation: CASSLLGSYNEQFF.